This TCR beta chain is from a study of identical twins. The ends were cut back, 2 bases at V and 12 bases at J, with 8 bases in the middle. Germline-derived CDR1 and CDR2 are LNHNV and YYDKDF (reference sequence). There are 11 residues in the CDR3. MiXCR was run by TCRdb on the 5' RACE reads, yielding one entry per CDR3 protein. The sample lists 500,000 to 550,000 distinct CDR3 sequences, under 25% occurring once. A few counts support this clonotype. The same data also went into a second study, on T cells expressing NK-cell markers.

The sequencing sample was made of CD4+ T cells sorted from blood. The source of this sequence is a woman aged 18-29 years in good health. This chain links TRBV15 with TRBJ2-1; D possibly corresponds to TRBD2 (5 bases). CDR3 sequence reads: CATSRLTRQFF. CDR3 in DNA: TGTGCCACCAGCAGACTCACTAGGCAGTTCTTC. The variable domain in full, completed from reference TRBV15 and TRBJ2-1, reads DAMVIQNPRYQVTQFGKPVTLSCSQTLNHNVMYWYQQKSSQAPKLLFHYYDKDFNNEADTPDNFQSRRPNTSFCFLDIRSPGLGDTAMYLCATSRLTRQFFGPGTRLTVL.